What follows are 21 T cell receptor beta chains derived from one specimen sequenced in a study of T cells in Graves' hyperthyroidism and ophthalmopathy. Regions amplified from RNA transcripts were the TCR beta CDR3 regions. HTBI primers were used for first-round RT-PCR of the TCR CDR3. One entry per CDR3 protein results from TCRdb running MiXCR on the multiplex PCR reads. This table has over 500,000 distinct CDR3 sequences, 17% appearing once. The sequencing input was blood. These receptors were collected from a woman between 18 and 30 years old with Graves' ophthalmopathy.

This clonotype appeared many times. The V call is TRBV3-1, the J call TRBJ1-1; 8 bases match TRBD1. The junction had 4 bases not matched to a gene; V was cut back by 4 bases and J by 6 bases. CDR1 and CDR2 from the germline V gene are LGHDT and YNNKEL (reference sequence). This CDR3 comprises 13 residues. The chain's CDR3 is CASSPQGGAEAFF. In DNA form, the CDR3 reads TGTGCCAGCAGCCCACAGGGGGGGGCTGAAGCTTTCTTT.

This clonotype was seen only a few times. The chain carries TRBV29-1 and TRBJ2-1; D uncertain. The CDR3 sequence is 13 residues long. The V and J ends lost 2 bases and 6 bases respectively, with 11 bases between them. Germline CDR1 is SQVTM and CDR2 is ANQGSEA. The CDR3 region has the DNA TGCAGCGTTGAATCCTGGAGTGGCAATGAGCAGTTCTTC. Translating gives CSVESWSGNEQFF.

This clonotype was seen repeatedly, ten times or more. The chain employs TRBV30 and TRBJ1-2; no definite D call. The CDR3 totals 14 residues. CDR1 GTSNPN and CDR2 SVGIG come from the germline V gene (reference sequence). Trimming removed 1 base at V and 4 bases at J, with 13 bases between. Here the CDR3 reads CAWSDLGKGYGYTF. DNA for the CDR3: TGTGCCTGGAGTGATCTTGGAAAGGGCTATGGCTACACCTTC.

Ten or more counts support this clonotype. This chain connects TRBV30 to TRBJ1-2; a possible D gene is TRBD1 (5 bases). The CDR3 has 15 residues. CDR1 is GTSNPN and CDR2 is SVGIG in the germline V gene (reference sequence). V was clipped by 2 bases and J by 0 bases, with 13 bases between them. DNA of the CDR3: TGTGCCTGGAGTCCTACGGGACGTTCTAACTATGGCTACACCTTC. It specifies CAWSPTGRSNYGYTF.

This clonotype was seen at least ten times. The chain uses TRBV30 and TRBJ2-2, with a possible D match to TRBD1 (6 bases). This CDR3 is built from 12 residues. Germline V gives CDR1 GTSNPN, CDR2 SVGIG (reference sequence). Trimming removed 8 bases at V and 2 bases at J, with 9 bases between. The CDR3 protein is CARTVNTGELFF. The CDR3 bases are TGTGCCCGGACAGTAAACACCGGGGAGCTGTTTTTT. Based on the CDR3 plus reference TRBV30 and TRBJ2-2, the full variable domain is SQTIHQWPATLVQPVGSPLSLECTVEGTSNPNLYWYRQAAGRGLQLLFYSVGIGQISSEVPQNLSASRPQDRQFILSSKKLLLSDSGFYLCARTVNTGELFFGEGSRLTVL.

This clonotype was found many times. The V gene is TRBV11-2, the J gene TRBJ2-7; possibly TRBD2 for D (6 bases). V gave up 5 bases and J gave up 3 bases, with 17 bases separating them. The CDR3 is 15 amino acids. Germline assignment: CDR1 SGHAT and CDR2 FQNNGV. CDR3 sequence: CASSGLGRRDYEQYF. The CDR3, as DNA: TGTGCCAGCAGCGGCCTGGGCAGGAGGGACTACGAGCAGTACTTC. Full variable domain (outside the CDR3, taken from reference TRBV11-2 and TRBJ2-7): EAGVAQSPRYKIIEKRQSVAFWCNPISGHATLYWYQQILGQGPKLLIQFQNNGVVDDSQLPKDRFSAERLKGVDSTLKIQPAKLEDSAVYLCASSGLGRRDYEQYFGPGTRLTVT.

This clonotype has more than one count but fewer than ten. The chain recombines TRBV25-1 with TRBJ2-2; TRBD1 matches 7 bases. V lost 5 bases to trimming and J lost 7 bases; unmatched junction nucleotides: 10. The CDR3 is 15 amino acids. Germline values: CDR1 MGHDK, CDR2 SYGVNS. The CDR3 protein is CASSIDRVDGGELFF. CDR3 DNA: TGTGCCAGCAGTATCGACAGGGTTGATGGCGGGGAGCTGTTTTTT.

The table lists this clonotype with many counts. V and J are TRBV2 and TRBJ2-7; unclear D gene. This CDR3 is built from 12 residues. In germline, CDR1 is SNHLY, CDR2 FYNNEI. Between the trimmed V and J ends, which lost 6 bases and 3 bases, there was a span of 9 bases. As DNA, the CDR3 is TGTGCCAGCAGATCGGGCGGCTACGAGCAGTACTTC. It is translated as CASRSGGYEQYF.

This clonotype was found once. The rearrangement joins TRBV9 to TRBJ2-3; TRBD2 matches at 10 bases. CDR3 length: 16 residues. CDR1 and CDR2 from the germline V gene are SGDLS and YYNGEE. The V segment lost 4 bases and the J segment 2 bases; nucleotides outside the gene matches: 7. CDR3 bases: TGTGCCAGCAGCCCAGGGACTAGCGAGACCACAGATACGCAGTATTTT. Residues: CASSPGTSETTDTQYF.

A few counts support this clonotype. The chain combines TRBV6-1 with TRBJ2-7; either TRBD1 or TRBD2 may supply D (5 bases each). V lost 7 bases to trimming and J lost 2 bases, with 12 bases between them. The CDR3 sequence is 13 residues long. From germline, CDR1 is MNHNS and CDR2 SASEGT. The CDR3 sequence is CASTGDGTYEQYF. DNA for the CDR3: TGTGCCAGCACTGGGGACGGAACCTACGAGCAGTACTTC.

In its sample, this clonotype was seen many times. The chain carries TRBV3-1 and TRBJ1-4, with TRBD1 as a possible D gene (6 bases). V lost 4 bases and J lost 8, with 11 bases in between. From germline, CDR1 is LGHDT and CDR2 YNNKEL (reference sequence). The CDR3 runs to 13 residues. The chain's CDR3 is CASSLSQGEKLFF. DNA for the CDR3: TGTGCCAGCAGCCTATCACAGGGAGAAAAACTGTTTTTT.

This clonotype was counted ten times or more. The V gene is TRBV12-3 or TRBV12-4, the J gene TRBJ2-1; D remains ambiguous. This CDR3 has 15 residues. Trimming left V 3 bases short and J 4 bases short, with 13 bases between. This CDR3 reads CASSFEPQAYNEQFF. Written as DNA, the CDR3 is TGTGCCAGCAGTTTCGAACCCCAGGCTTACAATGAGCAGTTCTTC.

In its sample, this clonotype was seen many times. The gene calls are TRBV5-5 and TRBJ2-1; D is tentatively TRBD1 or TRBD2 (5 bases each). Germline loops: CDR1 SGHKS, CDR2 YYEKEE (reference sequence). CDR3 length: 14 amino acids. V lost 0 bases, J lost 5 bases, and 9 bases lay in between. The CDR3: CASSLGDLNNEQFF. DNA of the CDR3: TGTGCCAGCAGCTTGGGGGACCTCAACAATGAGCAGTTCTTC.

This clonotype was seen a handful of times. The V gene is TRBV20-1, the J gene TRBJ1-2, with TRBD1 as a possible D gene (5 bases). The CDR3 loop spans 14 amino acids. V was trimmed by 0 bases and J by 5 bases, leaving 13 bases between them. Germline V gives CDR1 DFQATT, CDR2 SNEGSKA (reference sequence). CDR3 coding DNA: TGCAGTGCTAGAGAGGGCAGGGTGGGGTATGGCTACACCTTC. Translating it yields CSAREGRVGYGYTF.

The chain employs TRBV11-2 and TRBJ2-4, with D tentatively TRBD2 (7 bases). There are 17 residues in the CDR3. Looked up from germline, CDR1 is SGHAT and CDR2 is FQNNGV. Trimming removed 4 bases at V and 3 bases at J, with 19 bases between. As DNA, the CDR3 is TGTGCCAGCAGCTCCCCAGCAGGGGAGGGGCACAAAAACATTCAGTACTTC. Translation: CASSSPAGEGHKNIQYF.

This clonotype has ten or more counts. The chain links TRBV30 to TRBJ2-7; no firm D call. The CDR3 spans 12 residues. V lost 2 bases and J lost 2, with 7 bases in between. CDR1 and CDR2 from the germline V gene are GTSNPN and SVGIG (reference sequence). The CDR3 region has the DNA TGTGCCTGGAGTAAAGGGACCTACGAGCAGTACTTC. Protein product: CAWSKGTYEQYF.

The CDR3, as DNA: TGTGCCAGCAGCTTTAAGGGACAGGAGTACAATGAGCAGTTCTTC. Residues: CASSFKGQEYNEQFF. The chain carries TRBV7-8 and TRBJ2-1; 8 bases line up with TRBD1. The germline V gene encodes CDR1 SGHVS and CDR2 FQNEAQ. Trimming at V came to 3 bases and at J to 4 bases, leaving 5 bases not matched to a gene. The CDR3 is made up of 15 amino acids. Drawing the rest from reference TRBV7-8 and TRBJ2-1, the complete variable domain is GAGVSQSPRYKVAKRGQDVALRCDPISGHVSLFWYQQALGQGPEFLTYFQNEAQLDKSGLPSDRFFAERPEGSVSTLKIQRTQQEDSAVYLCASSFKGQEYNEQFFGPGTRLTVL.

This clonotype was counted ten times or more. The CDR3 nucleotides read TGCGCCAGCAGCTTCGACAGGGGGAAGTACGAGCAGTACTTC. As protein: CASSFDRGKYEQYF. The chain has TRBV5-1 and TRBJ2-7, with 9 bases lining up with TRBD1. The CDR3 runs to 14 residues. Losses at the gene ends were 2 bases for V and 4 bases for J; bases not matched to a gene: 4. Germline V gene data show CDR1 as SGHRS and CDR2 as YFSETQ. Full variable domain (missing parts from reference TRBV5-1 and TRBJ2-7): KAGVTQTPRYLIKTRGQQVTLSCSPISGHRSVSWYQQTPGQGLQFLFEYFSETQRNKGNFPGRFSGRQFSNSRSEMNVSTLELGDSALYLCASSFDRGKYEQYFGPGTRLTVT.

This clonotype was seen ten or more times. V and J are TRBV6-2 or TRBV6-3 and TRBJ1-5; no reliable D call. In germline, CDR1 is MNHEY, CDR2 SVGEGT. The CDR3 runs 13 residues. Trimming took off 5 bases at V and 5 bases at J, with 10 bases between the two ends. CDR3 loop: CASSPAIDQPQHF. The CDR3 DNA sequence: TGTGCCAGCAGTCCAGCCATCGATCAGCCCCAGCATTTT.

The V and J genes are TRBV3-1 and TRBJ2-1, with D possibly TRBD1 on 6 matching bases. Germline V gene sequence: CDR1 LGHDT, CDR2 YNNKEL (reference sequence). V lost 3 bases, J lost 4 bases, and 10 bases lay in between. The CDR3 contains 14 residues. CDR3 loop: CASSHYREYNEQFF. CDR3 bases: TGTGCCAGCAGCCATTACAGGGAGTACAATGAGCAGTTCTTC.

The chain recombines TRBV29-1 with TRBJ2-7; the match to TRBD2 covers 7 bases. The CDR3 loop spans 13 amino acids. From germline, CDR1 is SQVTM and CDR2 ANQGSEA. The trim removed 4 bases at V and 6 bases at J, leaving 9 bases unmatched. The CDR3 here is CSVAGGRAGEQYF. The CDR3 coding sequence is TGCAGCGTTGCCGGTGGGAGGGCCGGCGAGCAGTACTTC.